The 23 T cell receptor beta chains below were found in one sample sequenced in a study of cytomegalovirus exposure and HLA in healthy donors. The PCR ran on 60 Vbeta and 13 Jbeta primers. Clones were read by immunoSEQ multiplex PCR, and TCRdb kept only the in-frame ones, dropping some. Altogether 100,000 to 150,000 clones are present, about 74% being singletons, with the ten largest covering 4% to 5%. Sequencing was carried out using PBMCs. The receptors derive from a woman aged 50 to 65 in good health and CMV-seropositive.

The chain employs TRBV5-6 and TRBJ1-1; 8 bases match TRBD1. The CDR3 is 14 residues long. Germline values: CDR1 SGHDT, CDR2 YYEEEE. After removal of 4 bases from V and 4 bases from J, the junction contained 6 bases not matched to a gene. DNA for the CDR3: TGTGCCAGCAGCCAGGTTACAGGGGGCACTGAAGCTTTCTTT. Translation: CASSQVTGGTEAFF.

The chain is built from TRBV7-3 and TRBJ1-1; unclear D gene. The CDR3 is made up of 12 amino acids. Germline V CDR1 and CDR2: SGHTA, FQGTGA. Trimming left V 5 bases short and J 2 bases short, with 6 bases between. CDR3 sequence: CASSAGNTEAFF. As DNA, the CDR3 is TGTGCCAGCAGCGCGGGCAACACTGAAGCTTTCTTT.

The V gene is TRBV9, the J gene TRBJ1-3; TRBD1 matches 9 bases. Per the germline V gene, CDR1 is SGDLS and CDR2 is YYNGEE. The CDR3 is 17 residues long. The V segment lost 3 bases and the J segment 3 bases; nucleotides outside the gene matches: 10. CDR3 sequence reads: CASSAQLGQGVGNTIYF. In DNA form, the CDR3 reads TGTGCCAGCAGCGCCCAATTGGGACAGGGTGTTGGAAACACCATATATTTT.

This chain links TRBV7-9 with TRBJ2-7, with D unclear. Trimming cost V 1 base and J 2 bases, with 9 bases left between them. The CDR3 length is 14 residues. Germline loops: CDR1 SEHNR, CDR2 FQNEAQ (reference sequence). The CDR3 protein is CASSLVQATYEQYF. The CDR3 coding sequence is TGTGCCAGCAGCTTAGTGCAGGCTACCTACGAGCAGTACTTC.

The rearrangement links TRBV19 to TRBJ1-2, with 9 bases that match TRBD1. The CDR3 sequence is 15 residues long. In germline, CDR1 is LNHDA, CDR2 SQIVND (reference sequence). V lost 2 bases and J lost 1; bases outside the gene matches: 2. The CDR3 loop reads CASSIRGQGNYGYTF. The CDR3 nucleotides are TGTGCCAGTAGTATACGGGGACAGGGTAACTATGGCTACACCTTC.

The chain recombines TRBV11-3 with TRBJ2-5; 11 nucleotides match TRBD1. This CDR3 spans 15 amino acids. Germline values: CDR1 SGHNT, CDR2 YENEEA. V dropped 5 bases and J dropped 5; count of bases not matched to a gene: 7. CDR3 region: CASSQGQGGRETQYF. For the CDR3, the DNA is TGTGCCAGCAGCCAGGGACAGGGGGGTCGGGAGACCCAGTACTTC.

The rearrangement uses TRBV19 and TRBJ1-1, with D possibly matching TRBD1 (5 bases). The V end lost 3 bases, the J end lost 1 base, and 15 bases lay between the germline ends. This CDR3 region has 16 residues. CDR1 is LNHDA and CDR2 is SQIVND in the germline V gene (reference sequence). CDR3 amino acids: CASSIGRGQPNTEAFF. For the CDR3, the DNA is TGTGCCAGTAGTATCGGTCGAGGACAACCGAACACTGAAGCTTTCTTT.

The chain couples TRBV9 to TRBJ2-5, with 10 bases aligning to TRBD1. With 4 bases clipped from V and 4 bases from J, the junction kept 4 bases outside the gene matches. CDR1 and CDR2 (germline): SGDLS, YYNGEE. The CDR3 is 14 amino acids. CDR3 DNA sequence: TGTGCCAGCAGCATCGGGACAGGGGTAGAGACCCAGTACTTC. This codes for CASSIGTGVETQYF.

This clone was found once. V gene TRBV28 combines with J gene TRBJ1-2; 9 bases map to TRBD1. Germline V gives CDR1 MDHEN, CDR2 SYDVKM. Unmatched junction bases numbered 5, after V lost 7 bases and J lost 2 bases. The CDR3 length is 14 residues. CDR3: CASTSGQGNYGYTF. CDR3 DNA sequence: TGTGCCAGCACATCGGGACAGGGAAACTATGGCTACACCTTC.

The CDR3 region has the DNA TGTGCCAGCAGTGAAAGCCACAGGGGGCGTCAGCCCCAGCATTTT. Translating gives CASSESHRGRQPQHF. The chain employs TRBV6-1 and TRBJ1-5; 9 nucleotides line up with TRBD1. V trimming: 2 bases; J trimming: 6 bases; junction bases outside the gene matches: 5. The CDR3 is 15 amino acids. Germline V lookup: CDR1 MNHNS, CDR2 SASEGT.

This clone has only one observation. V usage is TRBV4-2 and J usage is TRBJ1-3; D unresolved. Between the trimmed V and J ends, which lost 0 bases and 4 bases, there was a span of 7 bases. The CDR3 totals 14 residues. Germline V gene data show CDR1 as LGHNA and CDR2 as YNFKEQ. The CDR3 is CASSQDLQGNTIYF. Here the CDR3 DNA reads TGTGCCAGCAGCCAAGATTTACAGGGAAACACCATATATTTT.

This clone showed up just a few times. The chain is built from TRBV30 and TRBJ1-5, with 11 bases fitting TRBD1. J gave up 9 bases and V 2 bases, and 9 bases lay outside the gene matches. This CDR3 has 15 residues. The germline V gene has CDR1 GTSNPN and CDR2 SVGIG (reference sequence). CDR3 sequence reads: CAWSPGTGGSRPQHF. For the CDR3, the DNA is TGTGCCTGGAGTCCAGGGACAGGGGGAAGCCGGCCCCAGCATTTT.

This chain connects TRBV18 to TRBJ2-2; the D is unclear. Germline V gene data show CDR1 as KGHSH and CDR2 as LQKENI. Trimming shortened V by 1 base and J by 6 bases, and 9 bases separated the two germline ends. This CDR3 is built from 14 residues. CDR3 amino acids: CASSPRPEAGELFF. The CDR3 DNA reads TGTGCCAGCTCACCACGTCCAGAAGCCGGGGAGCTGTTTTTT. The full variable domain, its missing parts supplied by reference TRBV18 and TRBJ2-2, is NAGVMQNPRHLVRRRGQEARLRCSPMKGHSHVYWYRQLPEEGLKFMVYLQKENIIDESGMPKERFSAEFPKEGPSILRIQQVVRGDSAAYFCASSPRPEAGELFFGEGSRLTVL.

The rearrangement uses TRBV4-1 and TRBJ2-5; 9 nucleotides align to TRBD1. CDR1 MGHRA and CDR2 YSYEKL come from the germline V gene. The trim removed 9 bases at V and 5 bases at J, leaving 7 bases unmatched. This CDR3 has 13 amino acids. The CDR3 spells CASSQGAMETQYF. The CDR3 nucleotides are TGCGCCAGTTCACAGGGGGCAATGGAGACCCAGTACTTC.

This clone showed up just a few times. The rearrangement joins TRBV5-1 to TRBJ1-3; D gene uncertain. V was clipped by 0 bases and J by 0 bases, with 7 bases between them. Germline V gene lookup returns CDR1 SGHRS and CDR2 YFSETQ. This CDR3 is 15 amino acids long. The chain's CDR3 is CASSLGPVSGNTIYF. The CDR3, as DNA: TGCGCCAGCAGCTTGGGTCCGGTCTCTGGAAACACCATATATTTT.

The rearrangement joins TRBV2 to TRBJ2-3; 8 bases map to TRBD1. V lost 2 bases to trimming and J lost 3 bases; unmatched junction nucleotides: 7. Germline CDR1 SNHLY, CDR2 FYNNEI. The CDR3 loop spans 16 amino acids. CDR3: CASSEQDRVGTDTQYF. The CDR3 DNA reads TGTGCCAGCAGTGAACAGGACAGGGTAGGGACAGATACGCAGTATTTT.

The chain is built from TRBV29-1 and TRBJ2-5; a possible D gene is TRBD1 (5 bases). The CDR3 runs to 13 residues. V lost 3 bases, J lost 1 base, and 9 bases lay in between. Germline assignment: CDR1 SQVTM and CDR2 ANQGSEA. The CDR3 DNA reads TGCAGCGTTGATGAAGGGGCCCAAGAGACCCAGTACTTC. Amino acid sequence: CSVDEGAQETQYF.

The CDR3 protein is CASSNEALYGYTF. The DNA for the CDR3 is TGCGCCAGCAGCAACGAGGCATTATATGGCTACACCTTC. The V call is TRBV5-1, the J call TRBJ1-2, with unresolved D. Germline CDR1 is SGHRS and CDR2 is YFSETQ. The CDR3 covers 13 residues. V was trimmed by 4 bases and J by 5 bases, leaving 12 bases between them.

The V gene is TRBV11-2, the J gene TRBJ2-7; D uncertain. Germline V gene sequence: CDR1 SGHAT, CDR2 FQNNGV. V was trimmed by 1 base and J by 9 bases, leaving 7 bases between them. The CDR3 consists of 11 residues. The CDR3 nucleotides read TGTGCCAGCAGCTTAGTTGTCGGGCAGTACTTC. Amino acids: CASSLVVGQYF.

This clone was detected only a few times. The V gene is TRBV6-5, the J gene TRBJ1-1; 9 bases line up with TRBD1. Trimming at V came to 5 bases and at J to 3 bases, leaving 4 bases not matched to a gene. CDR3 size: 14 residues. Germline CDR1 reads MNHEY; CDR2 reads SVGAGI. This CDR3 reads CASSTTGGHTEAFF. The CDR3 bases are TGTGCCAGCAGTACTACAGGGGGCCACACTGAAGCTTTCTTT.

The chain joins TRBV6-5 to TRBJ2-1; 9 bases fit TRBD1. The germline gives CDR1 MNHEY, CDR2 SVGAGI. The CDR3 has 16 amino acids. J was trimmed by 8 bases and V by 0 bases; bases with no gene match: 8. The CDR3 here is CASSYSTGGLGDEQFF. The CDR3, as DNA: TGTGCCAGCAGTTACTCGACAGGGGGTCTAGGCGATGAGCAGTTCTTC.

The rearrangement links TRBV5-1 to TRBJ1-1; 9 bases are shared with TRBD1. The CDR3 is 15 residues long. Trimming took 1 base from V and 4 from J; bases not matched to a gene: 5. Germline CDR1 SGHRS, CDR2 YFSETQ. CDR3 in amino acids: CASSLTGGQGTEAFF. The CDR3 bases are TGCGCCAGCAGCTTGACAGGGGGCCAGGGCACTGAAGCTTTCTTT.

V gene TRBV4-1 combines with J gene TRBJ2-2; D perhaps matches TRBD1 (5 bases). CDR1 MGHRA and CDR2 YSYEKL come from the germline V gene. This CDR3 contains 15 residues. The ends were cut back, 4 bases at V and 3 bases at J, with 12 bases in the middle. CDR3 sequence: CASSLRQIDTGELFF. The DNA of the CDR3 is TGCGCCAGCAGCCTCAGACAGATCGACACCGGGGAGCTGTTTTTT.